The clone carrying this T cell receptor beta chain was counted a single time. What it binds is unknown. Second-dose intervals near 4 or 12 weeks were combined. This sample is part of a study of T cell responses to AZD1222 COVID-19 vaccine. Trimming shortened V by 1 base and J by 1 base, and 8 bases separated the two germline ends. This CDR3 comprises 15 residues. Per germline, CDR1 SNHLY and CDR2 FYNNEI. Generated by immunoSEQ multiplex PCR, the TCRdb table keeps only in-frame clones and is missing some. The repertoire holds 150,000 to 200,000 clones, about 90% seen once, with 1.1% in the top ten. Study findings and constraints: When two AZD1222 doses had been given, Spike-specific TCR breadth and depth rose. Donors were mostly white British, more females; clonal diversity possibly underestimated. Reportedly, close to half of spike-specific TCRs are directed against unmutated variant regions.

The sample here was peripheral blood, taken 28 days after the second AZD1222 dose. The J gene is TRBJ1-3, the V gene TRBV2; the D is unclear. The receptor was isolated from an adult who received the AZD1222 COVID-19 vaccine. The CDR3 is CASSEEGSSGNTIYF. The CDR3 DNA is TGTGCCAGCAGTGAAGAAGGGTCGTCTGGAAACACCATATATTTT.